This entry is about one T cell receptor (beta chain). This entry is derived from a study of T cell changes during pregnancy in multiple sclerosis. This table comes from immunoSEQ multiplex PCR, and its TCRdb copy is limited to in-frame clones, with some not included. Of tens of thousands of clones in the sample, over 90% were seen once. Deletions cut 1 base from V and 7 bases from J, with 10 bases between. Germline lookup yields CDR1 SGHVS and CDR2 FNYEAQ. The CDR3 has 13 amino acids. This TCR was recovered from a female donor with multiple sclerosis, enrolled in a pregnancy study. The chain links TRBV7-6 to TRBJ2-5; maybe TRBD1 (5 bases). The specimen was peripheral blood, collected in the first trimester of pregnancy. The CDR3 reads CASSLGGMGTQYF. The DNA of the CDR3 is TGTGCCAGCAGCTTAGGGGGCATGGGGACCCAGTACTTC.